This T cell receptor beta chain emerged from a study of low-dose radiotherapy and immunotherapy resistance in tumors. Germline-derived CDR1 and CDR2 are SGDLS and YYNGEE. This CDR3 has 15 amino acids. Trimming at V came to 1 base and at J to 4 bases, leaving 5 bases not matched to a gene. This clonotype showed up just a few times. Alpha and beta chains were covered, as first-strand cDNA relied on TRAV- and TRBV-specific primers. An approximately 19-cycle PCR with a constant-region primer and V-primer adapter amplified TCRs. Amplification (by in vitro transcription) was performed on isolated mRNA. MiXCR, run by TCRdb on the reads, gives a single entry per CDR3 protein. This table has about 10,000 distinct CDR3 sequences, about two fifths appearing once. Low-dose radiotherapy and low-dose cyclophosphamide, together with aspirin, ipilimumab and nivolumab, were given to donors.

V is TRBV9 and J is TRBJ1-3; 7 bases line up with TRBD1. The source is a human donor with advanced metastatic prostate, ovarian, gallbladder or colorectal cancer (not recorded which). This table probably holds off-target reads from a library built for another chain. CDR3 DNA: TGTGCCAGCAGCGTATCACAGGGGTTCGGAAACACCATATATTTT. This gives the protein CASSVSQGFGNTIYF.